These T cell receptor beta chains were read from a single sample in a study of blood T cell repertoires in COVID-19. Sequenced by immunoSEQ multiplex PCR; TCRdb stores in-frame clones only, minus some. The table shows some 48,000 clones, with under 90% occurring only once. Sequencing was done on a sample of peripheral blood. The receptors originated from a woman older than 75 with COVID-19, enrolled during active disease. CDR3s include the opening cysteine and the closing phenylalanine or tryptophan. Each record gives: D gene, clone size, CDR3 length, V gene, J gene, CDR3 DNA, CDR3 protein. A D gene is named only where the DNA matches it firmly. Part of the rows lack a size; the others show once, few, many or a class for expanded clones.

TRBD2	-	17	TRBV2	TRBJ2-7	TGTGCCAGCAGTGAAGAGTATTCTAGCGGGAGTACCTACGAGCAGTACTTC	CASSEEYSSGSTYEQYF
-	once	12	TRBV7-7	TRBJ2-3	TGTGCTAGCAGCCCCGGGGGAGATACGCAGTATTTT	CASSPGGDTQYF
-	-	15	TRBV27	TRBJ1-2	TGTGCCAGCAGCCCCGGGGGTACCTCAAACTATGGCTACACCTTC	CASSPGGTSNYGYTF
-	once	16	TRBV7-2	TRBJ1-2	TGTGCCAGCAGCTTAGTAGGTGTCAGGAGAGGGTATGGCTACACCTTC	CASSLVGVRRGYGYTF
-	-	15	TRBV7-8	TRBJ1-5	TGTGCCAGCAGCTTAGGGGCAGCTAGCAATCAGCCCCAGCATTTT	CASSLGAASNQPQHF
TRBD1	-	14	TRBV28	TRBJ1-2	TGTGCCAGCAGTTTACCTGGGACAGTTTATGGCTACACCTTC	CASSLPGTVYGYTF
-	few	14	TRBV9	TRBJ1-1	TGTGCCAGCAGCGGAAAAACAGGTCTCACTGAAGCTTTCTTT	CASSGKTGLTEAFF
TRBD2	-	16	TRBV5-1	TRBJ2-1	TGCGCCAGCAGCTTGGATTCTAGCGGGAGGGGGAGAGAGCAGTTCTTC	CASSLDSSGRGREQFF
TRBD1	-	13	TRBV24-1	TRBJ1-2	TGTGCCACCAGTGGTGACAGGGCCTATGGCTACACCTTC	CATSGDRAYGYTF
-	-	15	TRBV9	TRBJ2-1	TGTGCCAGCAGCGCGCCCGGGACACCTAAGAGTGAGCAGTTCTTC	CASSAPGTPKSEQFF
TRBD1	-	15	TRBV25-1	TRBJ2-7	TGTGCCAGCAGTGACCGACGACAGGGGAGAAACGAGCAGTACTTC	CASSDRRQGRNEQYF
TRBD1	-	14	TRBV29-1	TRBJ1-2	TGCAGCGGAAAACAGACAGGGGAAGGGGCGGGCTACACCTTC	CSGKQTGEGAGYTF
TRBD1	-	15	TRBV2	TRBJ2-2	TGTGCCAGCAGGAAAACAGGGGAGCGAACCGGGGAGCTGTTTTTT	CASRKTGERTGELFF
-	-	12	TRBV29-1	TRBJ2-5	TGCAGCCCCCAGGTGGCGCAAGAGACCCAGTACTTC	CSPQVAQETQYF
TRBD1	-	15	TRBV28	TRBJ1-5	TGTGCCAGCAGTCCTGGGACAGGGCGCAATCAGCCCCAGCATTTT	CASSPGTGRNQPQHF
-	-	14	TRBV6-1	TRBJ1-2	TGTGCCAGCAGTGAAGCGCTTGGGCCCACTGGCTACACCTTC	CASSEALGPTGYTF